The 26 T cell receptor beta chains presented below share a single source sample, sequenced in a study of Ad26.COV2.S vaccination and SARS-CoV-2 variants. Treatment meaning: around 19 received Ad26.COV2.S at low or high dose, single or two shots; 5 received placebo; per-sample allocation not given. Day 63 after the first injection of vaccine or placebo was the sampling time. Assay: immunoSEQ multiplex PCR; the TCRdb copy retains only in-frame clones and omits some. Of about 500,000 clones listed, 89% are singletons. The source material was peripheral blood, sampled in a trial of Ad26.COV2.S vaccine versus placebo. These receptor sequences come from a person between 18 and 65 years old who received the Ad26.COV2.S COVID-19 vaccine or a placebo.

As DNA, the CDR3 is TGTGCCAGCAGCCTAAACCGGGGGGGTACTGGAAACACTGAAGCTTTCTTT. It encodes CASSLNRGGTGNTEAFF. This chain connects TRBV3-1 (or the pseudogene TRBV3-2) to TRBJ1-1, with a weak D call TRBD1 (5 bases). The CDR3 loop spans 17 amino acids. V lost 4 bases to trimming and J lost 2 bases, with 20 bases between them. The germline V gene encodes CDR1 LGHDT and CDR2 YNNKEL (reference sequence).

J is TRBJ2-7 and V is TRBV6-6; D is unresolved. The ends were cut back, 5 bases at V and 7 bases at J, with 12 bases in the middle. This CDR3 has 12 amino acids. Germline assignment: CDR1 MNHNY and CDR2 SVGAGI (reference sequence). In nucleotides, the CDR3 is TGTGCCAGCAGTCAAACACAGAGTGAGCAGTACTTC. It specifies CASSQTQSEQYF.

This rearrangement joins TRBV18 to TRBJ1-2; D unresolved. Germline loops: CDR1 KGHSH, CDR2 LQKENI. The V and J ends lost 2 bases and 4 bases respectively, with 8 bases between them. CDR3 length: 13 residues. CDR3 coding DNA: TGTGCCAGCTCACCAGAGGCCTTCTATGGCTACACCTTC. It translates to CASSPEAFYGYTF. Full variable domain (outside the CDR3, taken from reference TRBV18 and TRBJ1-2): NAGVMQNPRHLVRRRGQEARLRCSPMKGHSHVYWYRQLPEEGLKFMVYLQKENIIDESGMPKERFSAEFPKEGPSILRIQQVVRGDSAAYFCASSPEAFYGYTFGSGTRLTVV.

V is TRBV2 and J is TRBJ2-1; D gene unclear. CDR1 and CDR2 (germline): SNHLY, FYNNEI. CDR3 length equals 13 residues. Trimming cost V 8 bases and J 1 base, with 9 bases left between them. CDR3 protein: CASQDRSYNEQFF. The CDR3, as DNA: TGTGCCAGCCAGGACCGTTCCTACAATGAGCAGTTCTTC.

The chain links TRBV12-3 or TRBV12-4 to TRBJ1-2; TRBD1 aligns across 7 bases. V was clipped by 5 bases and J by 4 bases; unmatched bases: 4. This CDR3 region has 13 residues. CDR3 loop: CASSHTGAYGYTF. CDR3 DNA sequence: TGTGCCAGCAGTCATACAGGGGCCTATGGCTACACCTTC.

The chain has TRBV6-5 and TRBJ1-5, with 7 bases matching TRBD1. The trim removed 9 bases at V and 3 bases at J, leaving 5 bases unmatched. Looked up from germline, CDR1 is MNHEY and CDR2 is SVGAGI. This CDR3 comprises 13 residues. CDR3 DNA: TGTGCCAGTAGACAGGGCTTCAATCAGCCCCAGCATTTT. Amino acids: CASRQGFNQPQHF.

A few counts support this clone. The chain uses TRBV7-6 and TRBJ2-2; D is possibly TRBD1 or TRBD2 (5 bases each). Trimming left V 6 bases short and J 0 bases short, with 11 bases between. The CDR3 covers 15 residues. Germline assignment: CDR1 SGHVS and CDR2 FNYEAQ. In nucleotides, the CDR3 is TGTGCCAGCAGAGGTGGGACCTCGAACACCGGGGAGCTGTTTTTT. Amino acids: CASRGGTSNTGELFF. The complete variable domain, with remaining parts taken from reference TRBV7-6 and TRBJ2-2, reads GAGVSQSPRYKVTKRGQDVALRCDPISGHVSLYWYRQALGQGPEFLTYFNYEAQQDKSGLPNDRFSAERPEGSISTLTIQRTEQRDSAMYRCASRGGTSNTGELFFGEGSRLTVL.

The rearrangement uses TRBV9 and TRBJ2-1; TRBD2 matches at 7 bases. The germline gives CDR1 SGDLS, CDR2 YYNGEE. The CDR3 totals 11 residues. In DNA, the CDR3 is TGTGCGTCGGGGGGTCGTGATGAGCAGTTCTTC. Its protein is CASGGRDEQFF. Supplemented by reference TRBV9 and TRBJ2-1, the full variable domain reads DSGVTQTPKHLITATGQRVTLRCSPRSGDLSVYWYQQSLDQGLQFLIQYYNGEERAKGNILERFSAQQFPDLHSELNLSSLELGDSALYFCASGGRDEQFFGPGTRLTVL.

The sample holds a few counts of this clone. J is TRBJ1-2 and V is TRBV3-1 (or the pseudogene TRBV3-2); D gene unclear. Germline lookup yields CDR1 LGHDT and CDR2 YNNKEL (reference sequence). CDR3 length: 12 residues. The V gene lost 9 bases and the J gene lost 3 bases, with 11 bases spanning the gap. The CDR3 loop reads CARSTPHYGYTF. CDR3 coding DNA: TGTGCCAGATCTACACCGCACTATGGCTACACCTTC.

This chain connects TRBV4-1 to TRBJ1-3; no reliable D call. Germline V lookup: CDR1 MGHRA, CDR2 YSYEKL. The V and J ends lost 0 bases and 6 bases respectively, with 9 bases between them. The length of the CDR3 is 14 residues. The DNA of the CDR3 is TGCGCCAGCAGCCAAGAAGTGGGTTCAAACACCATATATTTT. Translated: CASSQEVGSNTIYF.

CDR3 DNA: TGTGCCAGCAGCTTAGCGCCCTCCTACGAGCAGTACTTC. Translation gives CASSLAPSYEQYF. The genes are TRBV11-2 and TRBJ2-7, with D uncertain. The V gene lost 1 base and the J gene lost 0 bases, with 4 bases spanning the gap. The CDR3 length is 13 residues. Germline values: CDR1 SGHAT, CDR2 FQNNGV.

This clone was seen a handful of times. The V gene is TRBV27, the J gene TRBJ1-4; D call uncertain. Between the trimmed V and J ends, which lost 10 bases and 7 bases, there was a span of 10 bases. CDR1 MNHEY and CDR2 SMNVEV come from the germline V gene (reference sequence). The CDR3 has 11 amino acids. CDR3 protein: CATGWGEKLFF. The CDR3 DNA reads TGTGCCACCGGATGGGGTGAAAAACTGTTTTTT.

The CDR3 coding sequence is TGTGCCAGCAGCGTAGGGCCGGGTCAGCGGATCCAAGAGACCCAGTACTTC. The encoded protein is CASSVGPGQRIQETQYF. The genes are TRBV9 and TRBJ2-5, with D possibly TRBD2 on 5 matching bases. Trimming shortened V by 0 bases and J by 1 base, and 16 bases separated the two germline ends. Germline CDR1 and CDR2: SGDLS and YYNGEE. The length of the CDR3 is 17 residues.

This clone occurred once. The chain carries TRBV24-1 and TRBJ1-1, with 7 bases that match TRBD1. The germline CDR1 and CDR2 sequences are KGHDR and SFDVKD. The trim removed 7 bases at V and 8 bases at J, leaving 9 bases unmatched. The CDR3 has 13 residues. The CDR3 reads CATRETGIDEAFF. Here the CDR3 DNA reads TGTGCCACCAGAGAGACAGGGATAGACGAAGCTTTCTTT.

The chain employs TRBV9 and TRBJ1-2, with a weak D call TRBD1 (5 bases). Germline V lookup: CDR1 SGDLS, CDR2 YYNGEE. V was cut by 2 bases and J by 2 bases, with 10 bases left in between. The CDR3 runs 14 residues. The CDR3 loop is CASSVRDGNYGYTF. For the CDR3, the DNA is TGTGCCAGCAGCGTGCGGGACGGAAACTATGGCTACACCTTC.

This clone has more than one count but fewer than ten. Other DNA sequences within the sample encode an identical CDR3. The rearrangement links TRBV29-1 to TRBJ2-7; 10 nucleotides line up with TRBD1. V shed 4 bases and J 2 bases; nucleotides not matched to a gene: 5. CDR3 length: 14 residues. Germline CDR1 reads SQVTM; CDR2 reads ANQGSEA. CDR3 sequence reads: CSVAKGTGAYEQYF. DNA of the CDR3: TGCAGCGTTGCCAAAGGGACAGGGGCCTACGAGCAGTACTTC.

The rearrangement joins TRBV4-2 to TRBJ1-5, with D maybe TRBD1 (5 bases). Germline-derived CDR1 and CDR2 are LGHNA and YNFKEQ. This CDR3 spans 16 amino acids. Trimming removed 1 base at V and 2 bases at J, with 12 bases between. CDR3 DNA sequence: TGTGCCAGCAGCCAAGTCTTAGTAGGGGGCAATCAGCCCCAGCATTTT. This codes for CASSQVLVGGNQPQHF.

The V gene is TRBV12-3 or TRBV12-4, the J gene TRBJ1-2; D is unclear. The CDR3 consists of 11 residues. Trimming stripped 3 bases from V and 8 bases from J, with 7 bases between. CDR3 residues: CASSFLEGYTF. The CDR3 nucleotides are TGTGCCAGCAGTTTTCTAGAAGGCTACACCTTC.

The rearrangement joins TRBV7-9 to TRBJ2-5; TRBD2 aligns across 12 bases. CDR3 length: 18 residues. In germline, CDR1 is SEHNR, CDR2 FQNEAQ (reference sequence). The junction had 12 bases not matched to a gene; V was cut back by 3 bases and J by 4 bases. The CDR3 region is CASSLTSGGPGLSETQYF. CDR3 nucleotide sequence: TGTGCCAGCAGCTTGACTAGCGGGGGTCCGGGGTTGTCAGAGACCCAGTACTTC.

J is TRBJ2-7 and V is TRBV28, with D perhaps TRBD1 (6 bases). This CDR3 is 14 amino acids long. Germline V gene sequence: CDR1 MDHEN, CDR2 SYDVKM. The germline V and J ends were trimmed by 5 bases and 1 base, with 12 bases remaining between them. The CDR3 is CASSGAGDSYEQYF. The CDR3 coding sequence is TGTGCCAGCAGTGGGGCAGGGGATTCCTACGAGCAGTACTTC. The whole variable domain, remainder taken from reference TRBV28 and TRBJ2-7, is DVKVTQSSRYLVKRTGEKVFLECVQDMDHENMFWYRQDPGLGLRLIYFSYDVKMKEKGDIPEGYSVSREKKERFSLILESASTNQTSMYLCASSGAGDSYEQYFGPGTRLTVT.

The gene calls are TRBV6-5 and TRBJ1-4; 7 positions agree with TRBD1. Germline CDR1 and CDR2: MNHEY and SVGAGI. This CDR3 is 15 amino acids long. Unmatched junction bases numbered 13, after V lost 8 bases and J lost 7 bases. CDR3 in DNA: TGTGCCAGCCTAAGCAGGGGGGATCATAGTGAAAAACTGTTTTTT. This gives the protein CASLSRGDHSEKLFF.

This sequence joins TRBV2 and TRBJ2-6; D gene unclear. Trimming stripped 0 bases from V and 12 bases from J, with 6 bases between. The CDR3 length is 12 residues. Germline CDR1 and CDR2: SNHLY and FYNNEI. The CDR3 is CASSEALAVLTF. The CDR3 DNA is TGTGCCAGCAGTGAAGCGCTTGCCGTCCTGACTTTC.

The rearrangement joins TRBV15 to TRBJ2-4, with 8 positions matching TRBD1. There are 18 residues in the CDR3. CDR1 LNHNV and CDR2 YYDKDF come from the germline V gene (reference sequence). The V and J ends lost 5 bases and 0 bases, in that order; junction bases with no gene match: 12. The CDR3 nucleotides read TGTGCCACCAGCGTCGGGACAGGCTTAAAACTAGCCAAAAACATTCAGTACTTC. Translated: CATSVGTGLKLAKNIQYF.

V usage is TRBV12-3 or TRBV12-4 and J usage is TRBJ2-7, with a tentative D call TRBD2 (5 bases). The CDR3 is 12 residues long. The V gene lost 1 base and the J gene lost 5 bases, with 6 bases spanning the gap. CDR3 sequence reads: CASSLERDEQYF. CDR3 nucleotide sequence: TGTGCCAGCAGTTTAGAGAGGGACGAGCAGTACTTC.

This rearrangement joins TRBV27 to TRBJ2-1; 9 bases line up with TRBD2. The junction had 9 bases not matched to a gene; V was cut back by 6 bases and J by 9 bases. Germline V lookup: CDR1 MNHEY, CDR2 SMNVEV (reference sequence). The CDR3 covers 14 residues. The CDR3 sequence: CASSPRGGAIEQFF. CDR3 nucleotide sequence: TGTGCCAGCAGCCCTCGCGGGGGGGCGATTGAGCAGTTCTTC.

The chain joins TRBV4-1 to TRBJ1-2; D is unclear. Trimming shortened V by 0 bases and J by 4 bases, and 9 bases separated the two germline ends. This CDR3 spans 14 amino acids. Germline CDR1 is MGHRA and CDR2 is YSYEKL. The CDR3 loop reads CASSQEPRSYGYTF. The CDR3 DNA is TGCGCCAGCAGCCAAGAACCGCGGAGCTATGGCTACACCTTC.